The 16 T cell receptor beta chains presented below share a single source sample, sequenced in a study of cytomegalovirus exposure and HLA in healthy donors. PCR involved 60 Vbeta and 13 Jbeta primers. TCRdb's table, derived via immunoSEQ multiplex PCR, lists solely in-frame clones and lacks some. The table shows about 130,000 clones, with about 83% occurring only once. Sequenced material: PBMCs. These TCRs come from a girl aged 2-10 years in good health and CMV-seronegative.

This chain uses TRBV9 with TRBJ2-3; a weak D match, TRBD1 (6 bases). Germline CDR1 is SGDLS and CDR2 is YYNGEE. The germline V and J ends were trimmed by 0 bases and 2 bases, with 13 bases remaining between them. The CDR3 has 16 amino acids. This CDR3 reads CASSVGVGHTTDTQYF. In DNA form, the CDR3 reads TGTGCCAGCAGCGTAGGAGTGGGACATACCACAGATACGCAGTATTTT.

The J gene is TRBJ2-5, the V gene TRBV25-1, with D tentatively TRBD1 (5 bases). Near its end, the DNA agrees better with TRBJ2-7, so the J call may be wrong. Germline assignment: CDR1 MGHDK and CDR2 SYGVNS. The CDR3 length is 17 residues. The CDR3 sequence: CASSEYFSSDSSYEQYF. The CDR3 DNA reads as TGTGCCAGCAGTGAATATTTTTCGAGCGACAGCTCCTACGAGCAGTACTTC.

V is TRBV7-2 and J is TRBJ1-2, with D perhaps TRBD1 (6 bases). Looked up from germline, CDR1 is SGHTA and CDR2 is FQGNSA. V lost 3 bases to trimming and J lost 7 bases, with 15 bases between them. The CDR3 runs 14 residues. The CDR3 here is CASSFRSAGAGYTF. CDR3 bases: TGTGCCAGCAGCTTTCGGAGTGCAGGGGCTGGCTACACCTTC.

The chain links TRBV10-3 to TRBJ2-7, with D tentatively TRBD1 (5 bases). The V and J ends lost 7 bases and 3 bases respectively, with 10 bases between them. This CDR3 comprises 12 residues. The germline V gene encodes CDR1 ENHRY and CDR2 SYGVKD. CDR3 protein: CAITDRGYEQYF. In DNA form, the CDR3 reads TGTGCCATCACCGATAGGGGCTACGAGCAGTACTTC.

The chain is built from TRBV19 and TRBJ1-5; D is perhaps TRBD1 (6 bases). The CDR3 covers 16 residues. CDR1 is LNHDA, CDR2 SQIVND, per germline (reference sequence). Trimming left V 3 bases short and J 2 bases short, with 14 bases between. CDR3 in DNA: TGTGCCAGTAGTATTGGTGGGACAATTGGCAATCAGCCCCAGCATTTT. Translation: CASSIGGTIGNQPQHF.

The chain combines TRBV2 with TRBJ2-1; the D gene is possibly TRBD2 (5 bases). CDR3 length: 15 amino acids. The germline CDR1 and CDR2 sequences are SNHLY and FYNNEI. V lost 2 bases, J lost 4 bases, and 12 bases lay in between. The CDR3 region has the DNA TGTGCCAGCAGTGAACTGTATTCGGGGTACAATGAGCAGTTCTTC. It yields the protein CASSELYSGYNEQFF. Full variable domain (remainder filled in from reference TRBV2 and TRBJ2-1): EPEVTQTPSHQVTQMGQEVILRCVPISNHLYFYWYRQILGQKVEFLVSFYNNEISEKSEIFDDQFSVERPDGSNFTLKIRSTKLEDSAMYFCASSELYSGYNEQFFGPGTRLTVL.

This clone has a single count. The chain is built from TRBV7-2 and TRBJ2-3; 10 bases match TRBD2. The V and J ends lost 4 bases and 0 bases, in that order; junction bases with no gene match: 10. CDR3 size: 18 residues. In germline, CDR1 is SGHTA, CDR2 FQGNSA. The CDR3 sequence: CASSSSLAGGTSTDTQYF. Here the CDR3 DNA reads TGTGCCAGCAGCTCCTCCTTAGCGGGGGGCACTAGCACAGATACGCAGTATTTT.

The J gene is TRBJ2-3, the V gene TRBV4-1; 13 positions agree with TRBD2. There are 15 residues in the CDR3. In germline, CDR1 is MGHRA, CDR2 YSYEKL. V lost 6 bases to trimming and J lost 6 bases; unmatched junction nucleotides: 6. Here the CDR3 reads CASSGLAGVTDTQYF. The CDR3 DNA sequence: TGCGCCAGCAGTGGACTAGCGGGAGTAACTGATACGCAGTATTTT.

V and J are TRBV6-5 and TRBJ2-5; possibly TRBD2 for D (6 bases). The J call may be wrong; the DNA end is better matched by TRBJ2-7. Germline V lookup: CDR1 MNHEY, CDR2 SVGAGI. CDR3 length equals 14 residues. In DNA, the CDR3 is TGTGCCAGCAGGGGGGGAGCCGAACCCTACGAGCAGTACTTC. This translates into CASRGGAEPYEQYF.

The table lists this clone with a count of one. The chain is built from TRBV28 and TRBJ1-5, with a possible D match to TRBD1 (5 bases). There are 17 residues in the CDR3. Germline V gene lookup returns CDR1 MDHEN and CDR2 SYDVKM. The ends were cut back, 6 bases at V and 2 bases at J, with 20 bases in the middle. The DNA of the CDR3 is TGTGCCAGCAGCTTCAACCGCGGGACTCAGGGCAATCAGCCCCAGCATTTT. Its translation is CASSFNRGTQGNQPQHF.

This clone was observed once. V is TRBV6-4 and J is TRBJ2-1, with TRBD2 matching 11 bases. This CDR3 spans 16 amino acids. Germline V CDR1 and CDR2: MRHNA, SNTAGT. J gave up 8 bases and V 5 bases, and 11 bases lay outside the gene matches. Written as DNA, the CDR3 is TGTGCCAGCAGTCATAGCGGGGGGGACTCCGTCTATGAGCAGTTCTTC. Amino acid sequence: CASSHSGGDSVYEQFF.

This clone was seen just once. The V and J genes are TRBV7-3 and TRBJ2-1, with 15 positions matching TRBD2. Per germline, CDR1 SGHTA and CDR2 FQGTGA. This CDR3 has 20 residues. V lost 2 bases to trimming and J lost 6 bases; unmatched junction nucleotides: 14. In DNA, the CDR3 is TGTGCCAGCAGCTTACTCCGTGTCCCGGGACTAGCGGGAGGACGCAATGAGCAGTTCTTC. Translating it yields CASSLLRVPGLAGGRNEQFF.

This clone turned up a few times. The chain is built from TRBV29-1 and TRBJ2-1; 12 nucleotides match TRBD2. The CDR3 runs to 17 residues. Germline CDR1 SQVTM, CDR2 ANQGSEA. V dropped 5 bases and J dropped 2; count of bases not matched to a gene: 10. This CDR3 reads CSVFPVLAGGAYNEQFF. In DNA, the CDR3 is TGCAGCGTTTTTCCGGTACTAGCGGGAGGCGCCTACAATGAGCAGTTCTTC.

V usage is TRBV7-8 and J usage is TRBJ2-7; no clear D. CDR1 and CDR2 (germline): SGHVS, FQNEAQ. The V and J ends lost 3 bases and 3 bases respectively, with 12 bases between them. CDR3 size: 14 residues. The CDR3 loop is CASSFNPQNYEQYF. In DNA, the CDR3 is TGTGCCAGCAGCTTTAATCCACAGAACTACGAGCAGTACTTC.

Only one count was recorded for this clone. The CDR3 here is CASSFDRKDQPQHF. CDR3 bases: TGTGCCAGCAGCTTCGACAGGAAAGATCAGCCCCAGCATTTT. The J gene is TRBJ1-5, the V gene TRBV5-5; D might be TRBD1 (6 bases). CDR3 size: 14 residues. V was shortened by 2 bases and J by 5 bases, with 11 bases between the two germline ends. CDR1 and CDR2 (germline): SGHKS, YYEKEE (reference sequence).

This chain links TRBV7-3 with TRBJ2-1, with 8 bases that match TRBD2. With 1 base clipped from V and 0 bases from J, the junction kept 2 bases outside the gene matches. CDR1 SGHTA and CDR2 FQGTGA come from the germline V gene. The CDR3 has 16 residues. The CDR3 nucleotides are TGTGCCAGCAGCTTAATAGCGGGAAGCTCCTACAATGAGCAGTTCTTC. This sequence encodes CASSLIAGSSYNEQFF.